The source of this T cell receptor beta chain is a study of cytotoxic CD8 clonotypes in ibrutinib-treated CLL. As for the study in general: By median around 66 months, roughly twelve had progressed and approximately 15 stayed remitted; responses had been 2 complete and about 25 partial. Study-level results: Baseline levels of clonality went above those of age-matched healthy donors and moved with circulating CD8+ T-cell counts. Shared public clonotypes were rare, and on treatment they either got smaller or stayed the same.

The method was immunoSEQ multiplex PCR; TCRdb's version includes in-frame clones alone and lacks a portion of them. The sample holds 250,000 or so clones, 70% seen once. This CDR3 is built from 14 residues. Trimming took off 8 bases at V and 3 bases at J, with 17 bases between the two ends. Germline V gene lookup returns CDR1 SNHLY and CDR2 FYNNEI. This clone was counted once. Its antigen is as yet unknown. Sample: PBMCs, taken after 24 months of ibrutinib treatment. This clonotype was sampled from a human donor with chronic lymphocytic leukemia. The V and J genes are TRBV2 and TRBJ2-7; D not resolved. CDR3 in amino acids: CASWVGLAHYEQYF. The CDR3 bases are TGTGCCAGCTGGGTCGGTTTAGCTCACTACGAGCAGTACTTC.